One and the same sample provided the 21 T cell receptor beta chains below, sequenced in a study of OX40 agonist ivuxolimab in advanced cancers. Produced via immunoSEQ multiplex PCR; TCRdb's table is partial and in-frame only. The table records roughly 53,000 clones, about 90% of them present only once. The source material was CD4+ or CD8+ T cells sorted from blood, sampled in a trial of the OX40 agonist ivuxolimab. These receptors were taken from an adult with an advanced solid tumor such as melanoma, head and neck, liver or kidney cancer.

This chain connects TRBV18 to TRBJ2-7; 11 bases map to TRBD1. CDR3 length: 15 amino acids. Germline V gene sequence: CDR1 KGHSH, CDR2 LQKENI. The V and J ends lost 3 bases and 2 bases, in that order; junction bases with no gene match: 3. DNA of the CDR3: TGTGCCAGCTCACCCTTGGACAGGGGGCCCTACGAGCAGTACTTC. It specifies CASSPLDRGPYEQYF.

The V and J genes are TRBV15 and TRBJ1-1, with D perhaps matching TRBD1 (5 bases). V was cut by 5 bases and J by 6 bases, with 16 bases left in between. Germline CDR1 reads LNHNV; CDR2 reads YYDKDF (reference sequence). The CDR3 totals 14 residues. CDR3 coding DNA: TGTGCCACCAGCGGAGTGGGGGGGATTGCTGAAGCTTTCTTT. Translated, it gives CATSGVGGIAEAFF.

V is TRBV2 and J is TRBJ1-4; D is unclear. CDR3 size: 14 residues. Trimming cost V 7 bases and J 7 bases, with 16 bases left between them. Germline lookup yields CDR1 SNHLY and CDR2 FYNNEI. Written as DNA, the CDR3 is TGTGCCAGCAATCGAGTCGGGCTAGGTGAAAAACTGTTTTTT. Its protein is CASNRVGLGEKLFF.

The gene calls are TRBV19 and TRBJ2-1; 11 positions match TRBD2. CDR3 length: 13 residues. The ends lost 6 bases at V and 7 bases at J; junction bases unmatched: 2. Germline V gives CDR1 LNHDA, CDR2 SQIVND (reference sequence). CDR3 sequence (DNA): TGTGCCAGTAGCCGACTAGCGGGAAATGAGCAGTTCTTC. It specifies CASSRLAGNEQFF. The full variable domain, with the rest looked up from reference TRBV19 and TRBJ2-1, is DGGITQSPKYLFRKEGQNVTLSCEQNLNHDAMYWYRQDPGQGLRLIYYSQIVNDFQKGDIAEGYSVSREKKESFPLTVTSAQKNPTAFYLCASSRLAGNEQFFGPGTRLTVL.

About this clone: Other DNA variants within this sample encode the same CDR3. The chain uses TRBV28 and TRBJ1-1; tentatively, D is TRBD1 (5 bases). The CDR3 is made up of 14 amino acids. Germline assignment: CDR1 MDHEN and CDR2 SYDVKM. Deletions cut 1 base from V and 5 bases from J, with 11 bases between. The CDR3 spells CASSLSDRATEAFF. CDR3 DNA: TGTGCCAGCAGTTTATCTGACAGAGCGACTGAAGCTTTCTTT. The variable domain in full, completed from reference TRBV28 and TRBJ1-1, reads DVKVTQSSRYLVKRTGEKVFLECVQDMDHENMFWYRQDPGLGLRLIYFSYDVKMKEKGDIPEGYSVSREKKERFSLILESASTNQTSMYLCASSLSDRATEAFFGQGTRLTVV.

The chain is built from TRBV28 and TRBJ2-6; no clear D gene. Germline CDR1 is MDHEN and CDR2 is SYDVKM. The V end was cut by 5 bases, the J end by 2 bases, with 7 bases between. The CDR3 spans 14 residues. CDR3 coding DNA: TGTGCCAGCAGTACCTCAGCTGGGGCCAACGTCCTGACTTTC. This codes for CASSTSAGANVLTF.

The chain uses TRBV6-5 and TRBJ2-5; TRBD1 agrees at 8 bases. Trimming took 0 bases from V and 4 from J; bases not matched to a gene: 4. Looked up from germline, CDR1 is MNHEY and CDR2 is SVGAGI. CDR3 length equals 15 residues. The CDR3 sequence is CASSYSGTGRETQYF. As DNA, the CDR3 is TGTGCCAGCAGTTACTCCGGGACAGGTCGAGAGACCCAGTACTTC.

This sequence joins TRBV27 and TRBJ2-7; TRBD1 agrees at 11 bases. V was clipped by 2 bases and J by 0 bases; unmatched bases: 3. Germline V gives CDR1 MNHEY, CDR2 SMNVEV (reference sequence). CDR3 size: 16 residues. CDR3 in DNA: TGTGCCAGCAGTTTAGGCGGGACAGGGGGCTCCTACGAGCAGTACTTC. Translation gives CASSLGGTGGSYEQYF.

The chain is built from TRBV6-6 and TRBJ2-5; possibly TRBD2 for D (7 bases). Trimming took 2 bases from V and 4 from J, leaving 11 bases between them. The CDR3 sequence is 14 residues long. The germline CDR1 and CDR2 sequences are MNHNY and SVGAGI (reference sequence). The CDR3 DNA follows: TGTGCCAGCAGTTACGGCGGGGGCGGAGAGACCCAGTACTTC. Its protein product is CASSYGGGGETQYF.

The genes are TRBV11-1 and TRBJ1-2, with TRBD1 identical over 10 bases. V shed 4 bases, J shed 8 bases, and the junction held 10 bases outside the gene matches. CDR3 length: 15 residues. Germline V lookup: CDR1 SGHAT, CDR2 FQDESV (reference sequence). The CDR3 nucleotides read TGTGCCAGCAGCTCCGCCGGGTCGACAGGGGGCGGCTACACCTTC. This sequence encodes CASSSAGSTGGGYTF.

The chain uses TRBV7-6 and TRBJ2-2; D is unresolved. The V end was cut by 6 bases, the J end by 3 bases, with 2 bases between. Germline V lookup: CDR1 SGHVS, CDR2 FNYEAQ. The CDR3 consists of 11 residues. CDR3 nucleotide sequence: TGTGCCAGCAGATACACCGGGGAGCTGTTTTTT. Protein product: CASRYTGELFF.

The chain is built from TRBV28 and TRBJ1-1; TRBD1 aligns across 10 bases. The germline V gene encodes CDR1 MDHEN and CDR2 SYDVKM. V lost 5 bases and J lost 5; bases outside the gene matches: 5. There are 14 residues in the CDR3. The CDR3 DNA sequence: TGTGCCAGCAGTCCCGGGACAGGGGTGACTGAAGCTTTCTTT. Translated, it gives CASSPGTGVTEAFF.

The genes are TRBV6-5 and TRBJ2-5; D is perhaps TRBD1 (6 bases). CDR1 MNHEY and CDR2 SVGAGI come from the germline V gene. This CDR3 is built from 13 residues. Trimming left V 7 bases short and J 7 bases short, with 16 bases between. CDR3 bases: TGTGCCAGCATCCGAGCTAAAGGGGGGACCCAGTACTTC. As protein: CASIRAKGGTQYF.

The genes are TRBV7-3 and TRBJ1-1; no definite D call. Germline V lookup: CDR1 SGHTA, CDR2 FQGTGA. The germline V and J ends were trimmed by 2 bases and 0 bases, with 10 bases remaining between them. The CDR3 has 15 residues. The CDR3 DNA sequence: TGTGCCAGCAGCTTAGGAGGGTTTTTGAACACTGAAGCTTTCTTT. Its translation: CASSLGGFLNTEAFF.

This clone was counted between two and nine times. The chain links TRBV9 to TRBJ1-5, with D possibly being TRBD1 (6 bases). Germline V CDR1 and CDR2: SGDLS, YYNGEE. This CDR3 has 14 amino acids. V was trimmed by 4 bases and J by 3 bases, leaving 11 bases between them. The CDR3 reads CASSQGQPNQPQHF. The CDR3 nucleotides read TGTGCCAGCAGCCAAGGACAGCCCAATCAGCCCCAGCATTTT.

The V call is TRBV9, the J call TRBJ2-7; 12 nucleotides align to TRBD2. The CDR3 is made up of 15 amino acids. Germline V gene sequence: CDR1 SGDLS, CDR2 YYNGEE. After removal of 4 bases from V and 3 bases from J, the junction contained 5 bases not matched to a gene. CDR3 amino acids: CASSPRLAGDYEQYF. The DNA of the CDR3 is TGTGCCAGCAGCCCCCGACTAGCGGGAGACTACGAGCAGTACTTC.

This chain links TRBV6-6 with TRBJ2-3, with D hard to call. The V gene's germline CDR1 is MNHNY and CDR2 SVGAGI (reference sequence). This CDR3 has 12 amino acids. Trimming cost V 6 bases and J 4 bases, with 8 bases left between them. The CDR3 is CASRTQSDTQYF. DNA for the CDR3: TGTGCCAGCAGAACCCAGTCAGATACGCAGTATTTT.

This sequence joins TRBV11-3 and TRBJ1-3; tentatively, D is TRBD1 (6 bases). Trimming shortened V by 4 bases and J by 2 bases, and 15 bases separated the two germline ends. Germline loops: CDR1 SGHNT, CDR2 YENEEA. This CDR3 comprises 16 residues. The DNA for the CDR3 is TGTGCCAGCAGCTCACCCCCGGGGGCGGCTGGAAACACCATATATTTT. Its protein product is CASSSPPGAAGNTIYF.

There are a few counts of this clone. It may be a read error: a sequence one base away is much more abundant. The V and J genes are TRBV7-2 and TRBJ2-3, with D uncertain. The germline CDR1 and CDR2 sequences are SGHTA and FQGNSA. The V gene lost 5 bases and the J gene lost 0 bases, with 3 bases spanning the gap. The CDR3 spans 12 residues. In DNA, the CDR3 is TGTGCCAGCAGCCCTAGCACAGATACGCAGTATTTT. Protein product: CASSPSTDTQYF.

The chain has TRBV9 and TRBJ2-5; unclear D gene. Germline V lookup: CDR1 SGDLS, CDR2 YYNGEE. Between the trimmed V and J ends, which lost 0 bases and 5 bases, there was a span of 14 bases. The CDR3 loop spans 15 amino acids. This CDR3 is CASSVADWGAETQYF. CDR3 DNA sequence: TGTGCCAGCAGCGTAGCAGATTGGGGTGCGGAGACCCAGTACTTC.

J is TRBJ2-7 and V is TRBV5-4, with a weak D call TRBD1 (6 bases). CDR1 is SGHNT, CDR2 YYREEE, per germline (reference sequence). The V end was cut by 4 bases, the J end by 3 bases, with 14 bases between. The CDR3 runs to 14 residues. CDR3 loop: CASSTGIALYEQYF. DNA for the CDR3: TGTGCCAGCAGCACAGGGATAGCTCTCTACGAGCAGTACTTC.